Below, 20 T cell receptor beta chains from the same sample are listed, as sequenced in a study of shared clonotypes between healthy human individuals. This table comes from immunoSEQ multiplex PCR, and its TCRdb copy is limited to in-frame clones, with some not included. This table has millions of clones, approximately 95% appearing once. The specimen sequenced was naive CD4+ T cells from PBMCs. Subset here: CD45RA+ positively selected. The receptor source for this set is a young man in good health. Some clones in this sample may be carry-over from other donors' samples.

The gene calls are TRBV18 and TRBJ2-5, with D uncertain. CDR1 KGHSH and CDR2 LQKENI come from the germline V gene. Trimming shortened V by 5 bases and J by 4 bases, and 11 bases separated the two germline ends. The CDR3 has 13 residues. In DNA, the CDR3 is TGTGCCAGCTCAGGTACTAATATAGAGACCCAGTACTTC. This sequence encodes CASSGTNIETQYF.

This chain joins TRBV25-1 and TRBJ2-5, with TRBD1 as a possible D gene (6 bases). V was clipped by 3 bases and J by 4 bases, with 15 bases between them. The CDR3 runs to 15 residues. Looked up from germline, CDR1 is MGHDK and CDR2 is SYGVNS. The CDR3 bases are TGTGCCAGCAGTGACTCAAGGGGCAGGGGAGAGACCCAGTACTTC. This encodes CASSDSRGRGETQYF.

A remark on this clone: Relative to the germline gene, one junction end is altered; a read error may explain this. V usage is TRBV27 and J usage is TRBJ2-2; D is ambiguous. The germline V gene has CDR1 MNHEY and CDR2 SMNVEV (reference sequence). This CDR3 has 12 amino acids. CDR3 nucleotides: TGTGCCAGCAGAAGCATCACCTGGGAGCTGTTTTTT. Encoded protein: CASRSITWELFF.

The chain joins TRBV7-3 to TRBJ2-7; TRBD1 matches at 7 bases. Germline V gene data show CDR1 as SGHTA and CDR2 as FQGTGA. Unmatched junction bases numbered 4, after V lost 2 bases and J lost 3 bases. CDR3 length: 14 amino acids. The CDR3 loop reads CASSLDRAGYEQYF. The CDR3 DNA reads TGTGCCAGCAGCTTAGACAGGGCGGGCTACGAGCAGTACTTC.

This sequence joins TRBV7-3 and TRBJ2-1, with 7 bases lining up with TRBD2. Germline-derived CDR1 and CDR2 are SGHTA and FQGTGA. V trimming: 5 bases; J trimming: 10 bases; junction bases outside the gene matches: 8. The CDR3 covers 13 residues. CDR3 in DNA: TGTGCCAGCAGCCCCCCGGGGGGTTTCGAGCAGTTCTTC. Its translation is CASSPPGGFEQFF.

Of note for this clone: Other DNA sequences of this sample code for an identical CDR3. The V gene is TRBV28, the J gene TRBJ1-2; D unclear. Trimming shortened V by 4 bases and J by 0 bases, and 6 bases separated the two germline ends. From germline, CDR1 is MDHEN and CDR2 SYDVKM. The CDR3 contains 13 residues. CDR3 sequence: CASSSGANYGYTF. The CDR3 DNA reads as TGTGCCAGCAGTTCTGGTGCTAACTATGGCTACACCTTC.

The genes are TRBV18 and TRBJ1-5; tentative D call: TRBD1 (6 bases). Germline V CDR1 and CDR2: KGHSH, LQKENI. V was pared by 4 bases and J by 2 bases, with 15 bases between. The CDR3 has 16 residues. CDR3 sequence (DNA): TGTGCCAGCTCACTACAGGGAACTGGGGGCAATCAGCCCCAGCATTTT. Amino acid sequence: CASSLQGTGGNQPQHF.

The chain couples TRBV7-9 to TRBJ2-7; the D is unclear. Between the trimmed V and J ends, which lost 2 bases and 0 bases, there was a span of 8 bases. The CDR3 runs to 14 residues. Germline V gene lookup returns CDR1 SEHNR and CDR2 FQNEAQ (reference sequence). CDR3 residues: CASSLSTASYEQYF. DNA of the CDR3: TGTGCCAGCAGCTTAAGCACAGCCTCCTACGAGCAGTACTTC.

This chain uses TRBV7-2 with TRBJ2-1, with D perhaps matching TRBD1 (6 bases). The CDR3 spans 14 residues. Germline V gives CDR1 SGHTA, CDR2 FQGNSA. The germline V and J ends were trimmed by 6 bases and 9 bases, with 18 bases remaining between them. The CDR3 here is CASSLLGGAGEQFF. CDR3 DNA: TGTGCCAGCAGTTTATTAGGGGGAGCTGGTGAGCAGTTCTTC.

The chain is built from TRBV5-1 and TRBJ1-4, with a weak D call TRBD1 (5 bases). V gave up 4 bases and J gave up 6 bases, with 13 bases separating them. Per the germline V gene, CDR1 is SGHRS and CDR2 is YFSETQ. There are 14 residues in the CDR3. The CDR3 DNA reads as TGCGCCAGCAGCGTGGGCAGGGCCCATGAAAAACTGTTTTTT. This encodes CASSVGRAHEKLFF.

The chain recombines TRBV5-6 with TRBJ2-5, with TRBD2 matching over 7 bases. Trimming took 1 base from V and 1 from J; bases not matched to a gene: 10. The CDR3 loop spans 17 amino acids. Germline assignment: CDR1 SGHDT and CDR2 YYEEEE. CDR3 sequence reads: CASSLLLGGGPQETQYF. The DNA for the CDR3 is TGTGCCAGCAGCTTGCTCTTGGGGGGAGGGCCCCAAGAGACCCAGTACTTC.

The chain combines TRBV7-2 with TRBJ1-4; D remains ambiguous. This CDR3 comprises 15 residues. V was cut by 5 bases and J by 0 bases, with 10 bases left in between. The germline V gene encodes CDR1 SGHTA and CDR2 FQGNSA. The DNA for the CDR3 is TGTGCCAGCAGCGCCTCCTCCACAACTAATGAAAAACTGTTTTTT. It is translated as CASSASSTTNEKLFF.

This clone has a single count. J is TRBJ2-7 and V is TRBV3-1 (or the pseudogene TRBV3-2), with no clear D. With 11 bases removed from V and 3 bases from J, the gap between germline ends came to 5 bases. The CDR3 sequence is 9 residues long. Per the germline V gene, CDR1 is LGHDT and CDR2 is YNNKEL (reference sequence). The CDR3 sequence: CAPRYEQYF. The DNA of the CDR3 is TGTGCCCCCCGCTACGAGCAGTACTTC.

The chain links TRBV4-1 to TRBJ1-4; 8 bases line up with TRBD1. In germline, CDR1 is MGHRA, CDR2 YSYEKL. The CDR3 runs to 16 residues. Germline trimming cut 4 bases from V and 4 bases from J; bases unmatched to any gene: 8. The CDR3, as DNA: TGCGCCAGCAGCCCCGGGAGGACAGGGTTTAATGAAAAACTGTTTTTT. Amino acid sequence: CASSPGRTGFNEKLFF.

Worth noting for this clone: The identical CDR3 is also encoded by other nucleotide sequences in the sample. This chain connects TRBV18 to TRBJ2-5, with D possibly TRBD2 on 5 matching bases. Trimming removed 0 bases at V and 3 bases at J, with 8 bases between. Per germline, CDR1 KGHSH and CDR2 LQKENI. The CDR3 runs 14 residues. The CDR3 region has the DNA TGTGCCAGCTCACCACCTAGCGTGAAAGAGACCCAGTACTTC. Protein sequence: CASSPPSVKETQYF. Variable domain in full (rest from reference TRBV18 and TRBJ2-5): NAGVMQNPRHLVRRRGQEARLRCSPMKGHSHVYWYRQLPEEGLKFMVYLQKENIIDESGMPKERFSAEFPKEGPSILRIQQVVRGDSAAYFCASSPPSVKETQYFGPGTRLLVL.

The chain couples TRBV28 to TRBJ1-2; D is unresolved. Trimming removed 1 base from V and 7 bases from J, with 16 bases in between. The germline V gene encodes CDR1 MDHEN and CDR2 SYDVKM. This CDR3 is 15 amino acids long. Written as DNA, the CDR3 is TGTGCCAGCAGTTTATACCCCGACTTGGGGAGTGGCTACACCTTC. This sequence encodes CASSLYPDLGSGYTF.

The rearrangement links TRBV6-5 to TRBJ2-1; 12 bases align to TRBD1. This CDR3 spans 15 amino acids. V dropped 6 bases and J dropped 9; count of bases not matched to a gene: 9. Per germline, CDR1 MNHEY and CDR2 SVGAGI. CDR3 in amino acids: CASRKWDRGLGEQFF. In DNA, the CDR3 is TGTGCCAGCAGGAAGTGGGACAGGGGGCTCGGTGAGCAGTTCTTC.

V is TRBV9 and J is TRBJ2-2; the D gene is possibly TRBD1 (6 bases). This CDR3 has 14 amino acids. The V end was cut by 0 bases, the J end by 6 bases, with 9 bases between. Germline loops: CDR1 SGDLS, CDR2 YYNGEE. Here the CDR3 reads CASSVVQGSGELFF. The CDR3 DNA is TGTGCCAGCAGCGTAGTGCAGGGGTCCGGGGAGCTGTTTTTT.

The chain links TRBV7-8 to TRBJ2-2; TRBD1 matches at 12 bases. Germline CDR1 and CDR2: SGHVS and FQNEAQ. The V segment lost 0 bases and the J segment 2 bases; nucleotides outside the gene matches: 7. The CDR3 has 19 residues. CDR3 nucleotide sequence: TGTGCCAGCAGCTTAGCGCTGAGGGACAGGGGGCCTAACACCGGGGAGCTGTTTTTT. It encodes CASSLALRDRGPNTGELFF. Drawing the rest from reference TRBV7-8 and TRBJ2-2, the complete variable domain is GAGVSQSPRYKVAKRGQDVALRCDPISGHVSLFWYQQALGQGPEFLTYFQNEAQLDKSGLPSDRFFAERPEGSVSTLKIQRTQQEDSAVYLCASSLALRDRGPNTGELFFGEGSRLTVL.

This clone was recorded only once. The chain uses TRBV27 and TRBJ1-4; 7 nucleotides line up with TRBD1. The CDR3 runs to 19 residues. Per germline, CDR1 MNHEY and CDR2 SMNVEV (reference sequence). V trimming: 4 bases; J trimming: 6 bases; junction bases outside the gene matches: 20. The CDR3, as DNA: TGTGCCAGCAGTTACTCCCCCGATAGGAAGACAGGGAGACATGAAAAACTGTTTTTT. It translates to CASSYSPDRKTGRHEKLFF.